The 14 T cell receptor beta chains presented below share a single source sample, sequenced in a study of cytomegalovirus exposure and HLA in healthy donors (TCRdb year 2017). The library was prepared using the immunoSEQ multiplex PCR assay. TCRdb carries this immuneACCESS record with in-frame sequences only. Its versions omit some clonotypes, under half of them owing to an unresolved V gene in the studies checked, with the rest unexplained. This sample gives around 160,000 clones in total; roughly 91% of them show up just once. The ten biggest clones cover 2.5% to 3% of the sample. The sequenced sample was PBMCs. The receptor set was obtained from a man between 18 and 35 years old in good health and CMV-seronegative.

The rearrangement links TRBV28 to TRBJ2-1, with TRBD2 identical over 8 bases. Trimming took 6 bases from V and 9 from J; bases not matched to a gene: 13. Germline CDR1 reads MDHEN; CDR2 reads SYDVKM. The CDR3 sequence is 15 residues long. The CDR3 is CASRSAGGYPPEQFF. In DNA, the CDR3 is TGTGCCAGCAGATCCGCGGGGGGCTACCCGCCTGAGCAGTTCTTC.

V is TRBV9 and J is TRBJ1-2; possibly TRBD1 for D (5 bases). Trimming took 3 bases from V and 4 from J, leaving 19 bases between them. The V gene's germline CDR1 is SGDLS and CDR2 YYNGEE. The CDR3 loop spans 16 amino acids. The CDR3 sequence: CASSGGANIIGYGYTF. For the CDR3, the DNA is TGTGCCAGCAGCGGTGGGGCTAACATTATCGGCTATGGCTACACCTTC.

This chain links TRBV27 with TRBJ1-2; D not certain. V was trimmed by 11 bases and J by 0 bases, leaving 19 bases between them. This CDR3 spans 15 amino acids. Germline V lookup: CDR1 MNHEY, CDR2 SMNVEV (reference sequence). The CDR3 reads CAGDRNLPPNYGYTF. CDR3 DNA sequence: TGTGCCGGAGATAGAAACCTGCCTCCTAACTATGGCTACACCTTC.

This chain uses TRBV4-2 with TRBJ2-7; 11 bases match TRBD2. The CDR3 is 15 residues long. Germline loops: CDR1 LGHNA, CDR2 YNFKEQ. J was trimmed by 2 bases and V by 1 base; bases with no gene match: 1. This CDR3 is CASSQGSGRAYEQYF. CDR3 nucleotide sequence: TGTGCCAGCAGCCAAGGTAGCGGGAGGGCCTACGAGCAGTACTTC.

The chain combines TRBV29-1 with TRBJ2-7; TRBD2 agrees at 9 bases. CDR1 is SQVTM and CDR2 is ANQGSEA in the germline V gene. The V and J ends lost 4 bases and 2 bases, in that order; junction bases with no gene match: 15. CDR3 size: 17 residues. In DNA form, the CDR3 reads TGCAGCGTTGGGCACTGGGGCGGGAGGGATATGGCCTACGAGCAGTACTTC. It yields the protein CSVGHWGGRDMAYEQYF.

The V gene is TRBV5-6, the J gene TRBJ2-3, with D perhaps TRBD2 (6 bases). Trimming pared 0 bases from V and 0 bases from J, leaving 14 bases between. CDR1 SGHDT and CDR2 YYEEEE come from the germline V gene. This CDR3 is built from 17 residues. The CDR3 here is CASSLATTGTSTDTQYF. The DNA of the CDR3 is TGTGCCAGCAGCTTGGCTACGACTGGGACTAGCACAGATACGCAGTATTTT.

This chain uses TRBV29-1 with TRBJ1-1, with D hard to call. The CDR3 is 13 amino acids. Looked up from germline, CDR1 is SQVTM and CDR2 is ANQGSEA. V lost 2 bases, J lost 0 bases, and 7 bases lay in between. In nucleotides, the CDR3 is TGCAGCGTTGAAATGGAGATGAACACTGAAGCTTTCTTT. This translates into CSVEMEMNTEAFF. The whole variable domain, remainder taken from reference TRBV29-1 and TRBJ1-1, is SAVISQKPSRDICQRGTSLTIQCQVDSQVTMMFWYRQQPGQSLTLIATANQGSEATYESGFVIDKFPISRPNLTFSTLTVSNMSPEDSSIYLCSVEMEMNTEAFFGQGTRLTVV.

The J gene is TRBJ1-6, the V gene TRBV2, with 8 bases lining up with TRBD1. Germline assignment: CDR1 SNHLY and CDR2 FYNNEI. The CDR3 sequence is 14 residues long. J was trimmed by 7 bases and V by 4 bases; bases with no gene match: 3. The DNA for the CDR3 is TGTGCCAGCAGTGTAAACAGGGGGAATTCACCCCTCCACTTT. Its protein product is CASSVNRGNSPLHF.

The chain uses TRBV19 and TRBJ2-7; 8 bases fit TRBD2. This CDR3 has 17 amino acids. Germline loops: CDR1 LNHDA, CDR2 SQIVND (reference sequence). The junction had 14 bases not matched to a gene; V was cut back by 4 bases and J by 3 bases. The CDR3 region has the DNA TGTGCCAGTAGTAAACTGAAGGGAGCGGGAGTAGGCTACGAGCAGTACTTC. Translated: CASSKLKGAGVGYEQYF.

V usage is TRBV7-9 and J usage is TRBJ2-7; TRBD1 might be the D (7 bases). Between the trimmed V and J ends, which lost 4 bases and 1 base, there was a span of 14 bases. Germline lookup yields CDR1 SEHNR and CDR2 FQNEAQ (reference sequence). The CDR3 loop spans 15 amino acids. The CDR3 is CASSWGDSLSYEQYF. CDR3 DNA: TGTGCCAGCAGCTGGGGGGACAGCCTATCCTACGAGCAGTACTTC.

This chain joins TRBV5-5 and TRBJ2-1; 8 bases are shared with TRBD1. Germline V CDR1 and CDR2: SGHKS, YYEKEE (reference sequence). V shed 4 bases, J shed 5 bases, and the junction held 5 bases outside the gene matches. The CDR3 consists of 14 residues. The CDR3 here is CASSPGTGDNEQFF. Here the CDR3 DNA reads TGTGCCAGCAGCCCCGGGACAGGTGACAATGAGCAGTTCTTC.

J is TRBJ1-4 and V is TRBV4-3; TRBD1 might be the D (6 bases). The V end was cut by 4 bases, the J end by 7 bases, with 16 bases between. The CDR3 is 15 amino acids. Germline lookup yields CDR1 LGHNA and CDR2 YSLEER. The CDR3 coding sequence is TGCGCCAGCAGCCCCAGGGGTAGGAAACTTGAAAAACTGTTTTTT. Protein: CASSPRGRKLEKLFF.

The genes are TRBV5-1 and TRBJ2-3; possibly TRBD1 for D (6 bases). V was pared by 4 bases and J by 6 bases, with 15 bases between. From germline, CDR1 is SGHRS and CDR2 YFSETQ. The CDR3 is made up of 14 amino acids. The CDR3 protein is CASSNPTGADTQYF. In DNA, the CDR3 is TGCGCCAGCAGCAATCCGACAGGCGCGGATACGCAGTATTTT.

V gene TRBV18 combines with J gene TRBJ1-2; TRBD1 agrees at 7 bases. CDR1 KGHSH and CDR2 LQKENI come from the germline V gene. Trimming took 2 bases from V and 7 from J; bases not matched to a gene: 7. The CDR3 contains 14 residues. CDR3: CASSPTGESAGYTF. CDR3 nucleotides: TGTGCCAGCTCACCAACAGGGGAATCTGCTGGCTACACCTTC.